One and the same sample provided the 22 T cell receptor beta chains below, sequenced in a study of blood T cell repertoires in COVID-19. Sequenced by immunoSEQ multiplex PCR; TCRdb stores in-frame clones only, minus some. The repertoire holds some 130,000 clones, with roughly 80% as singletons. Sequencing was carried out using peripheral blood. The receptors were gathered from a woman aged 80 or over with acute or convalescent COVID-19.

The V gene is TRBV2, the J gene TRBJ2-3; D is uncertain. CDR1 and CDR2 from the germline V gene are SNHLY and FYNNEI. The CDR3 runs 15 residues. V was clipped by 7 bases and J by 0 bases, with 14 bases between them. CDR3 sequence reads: CASIYVGLSTDTQYF. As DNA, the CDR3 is TGTGCCAGCATTTATGTCGGTCTGAGCACAGATACGCAGTATTTT. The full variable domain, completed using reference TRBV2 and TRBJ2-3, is EPEVTQTPSHQVTQMGQEVILRCVPISNHLYFYWYRQILGQKVEFLVSFYNNEISEKSEIFDDQFSVERPDGSNFTLKIRSTKLEDSAMYFCASIYVGLSTDTQYFGPGTRLTVL.

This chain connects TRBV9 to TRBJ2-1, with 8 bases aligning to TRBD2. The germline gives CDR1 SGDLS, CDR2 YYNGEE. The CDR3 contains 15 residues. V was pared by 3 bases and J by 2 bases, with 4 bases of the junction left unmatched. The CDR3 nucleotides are TGTGCCAGCAGCGCTACTAGCGGACCCTACAATGAGCAGTTCTTC. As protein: CASSATSGPYNEQFF.

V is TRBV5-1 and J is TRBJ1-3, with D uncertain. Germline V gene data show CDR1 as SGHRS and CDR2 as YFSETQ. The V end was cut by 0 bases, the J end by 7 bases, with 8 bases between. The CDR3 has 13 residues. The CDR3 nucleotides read TGCGCCAGCAGCTTGGCAGGAGGCAACACCATATATTTT. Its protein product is CASSLAGGNTIYF. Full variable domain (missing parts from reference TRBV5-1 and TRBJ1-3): KAGVTQTPRYLIKTRGQQVTLSCSPISGHRSVSWYQQTPGQGLQFLFEYFSETQRNKGNFPGRFSGRQFSNSRSEMNVSTLELGDSALYLCASSLAGGNTIYFGEGSWLTVV.

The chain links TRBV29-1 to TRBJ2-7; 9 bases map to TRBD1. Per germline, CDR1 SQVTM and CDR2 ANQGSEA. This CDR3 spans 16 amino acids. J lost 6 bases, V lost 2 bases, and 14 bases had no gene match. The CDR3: CSVELLGTGPDREQYF. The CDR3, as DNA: TGCAGCGTTGAACTTCTCGGGACAGGGCCGGATCGCGAGCAGTACTTC.

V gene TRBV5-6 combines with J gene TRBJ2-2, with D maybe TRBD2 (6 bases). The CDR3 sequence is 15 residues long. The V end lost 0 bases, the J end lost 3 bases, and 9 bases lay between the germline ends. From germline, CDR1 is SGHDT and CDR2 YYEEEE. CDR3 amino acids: CASSLVAGYTGELFF. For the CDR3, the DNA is TGTGCCAGCAGCTTGGTGGCGGGGTACACCGGGGAGCTGTTTTTT.

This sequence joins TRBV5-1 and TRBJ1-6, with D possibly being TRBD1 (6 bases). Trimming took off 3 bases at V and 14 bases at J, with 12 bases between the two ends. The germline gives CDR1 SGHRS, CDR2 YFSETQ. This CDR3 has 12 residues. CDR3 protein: CASSSGQRTLHF. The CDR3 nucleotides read TGCGCCAGCAGCTCGGGACAACGAACCCTCCACTTT.

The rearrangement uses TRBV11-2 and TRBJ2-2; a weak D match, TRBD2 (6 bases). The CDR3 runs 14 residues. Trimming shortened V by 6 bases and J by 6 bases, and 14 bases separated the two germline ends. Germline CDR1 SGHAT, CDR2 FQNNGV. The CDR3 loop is CASSGTRRAGELFF. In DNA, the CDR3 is TGTGCCAGCAGTGGGACCCGGAGGGCCGGGGAGCTGTTTTTT. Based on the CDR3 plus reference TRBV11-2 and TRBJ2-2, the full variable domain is EAGVAQSPRYKIIEKRQSVAFWCNPISGHATLYWYQQILGQGPKLLIQFQNNGVVDDSQLPKDRFSAERLKGVDSTLKIQPAKLEDSAVYLCASSGTRRAGELFFGEGSRLTVL.

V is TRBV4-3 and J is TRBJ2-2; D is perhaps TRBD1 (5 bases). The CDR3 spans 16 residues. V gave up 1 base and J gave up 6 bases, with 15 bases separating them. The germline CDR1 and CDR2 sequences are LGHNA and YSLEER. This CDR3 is CASSQGPGYSSGELFF. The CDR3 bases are TGCGCCAGCAGCCAAGGTCCAGGGTACTCCTCCGGGGAGCTGTTTTTT.

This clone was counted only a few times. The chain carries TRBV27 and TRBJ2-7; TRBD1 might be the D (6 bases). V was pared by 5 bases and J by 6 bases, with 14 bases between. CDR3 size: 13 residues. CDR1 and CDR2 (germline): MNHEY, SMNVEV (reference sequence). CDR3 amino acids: CASSPLTGLEQYF. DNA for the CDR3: TGTGCCAGCAGTCCCCTTACAGGGCTCGAGCAGTACTTC.

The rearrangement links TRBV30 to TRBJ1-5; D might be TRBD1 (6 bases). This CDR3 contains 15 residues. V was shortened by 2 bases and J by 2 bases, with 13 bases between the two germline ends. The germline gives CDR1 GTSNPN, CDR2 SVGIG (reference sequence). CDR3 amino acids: CAWSRRGAGNQPQHF. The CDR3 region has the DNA TGTGCCTGGAGTCGACGGGGGGCGGGCAATCAGCCCCAGCATTTT.

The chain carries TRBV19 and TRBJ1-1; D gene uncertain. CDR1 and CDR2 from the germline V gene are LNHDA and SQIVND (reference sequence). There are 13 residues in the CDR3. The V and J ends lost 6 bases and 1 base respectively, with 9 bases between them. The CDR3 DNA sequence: TGTGCCAGTAGCGACAACAGGAACACTGAAGCTTTCTTT. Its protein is CASSDNRNTEAFF.

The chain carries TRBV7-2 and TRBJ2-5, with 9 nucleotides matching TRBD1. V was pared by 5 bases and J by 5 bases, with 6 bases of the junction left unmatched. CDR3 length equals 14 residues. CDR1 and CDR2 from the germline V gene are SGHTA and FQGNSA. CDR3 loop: CASSKDRGGETQYF. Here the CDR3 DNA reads TGTGCCAGCAGCAAGGACAGGGGAGGGGAGACCCAGTACTTC.

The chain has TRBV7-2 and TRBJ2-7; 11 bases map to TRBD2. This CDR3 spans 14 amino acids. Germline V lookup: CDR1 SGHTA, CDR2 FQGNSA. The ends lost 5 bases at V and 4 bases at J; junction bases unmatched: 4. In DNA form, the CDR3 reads TGTGCCAGCAGCGTGACTAGCGGGGTATACGAGCAGTACTTC. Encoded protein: CASSVTSGVYEQYF. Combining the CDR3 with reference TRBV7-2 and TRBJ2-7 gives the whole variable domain GAGVSQSPSNKVTEKGKDVELRCDPISGHTALYWYRQSLGQGLEFLIYFQGNSAPDKSGLPSDRFSAERTGGSVSTLTIQRTQQEDSAVYLCASSVTSGVYEQYFGPGTRLTVT.

Written as DNA, the CDR3 is TGTGCCAGCAGCTTTGGGGACAGGGGGGAGACCCAGTACTTC. Encoded protein: CASSFGDRGETQYF. The genes are TRBV11-2 and TRBJ2-5, with 11 bases lining up with TRBD1. V gave up 3 bases and J gave up 5 bases; unmatched junction bases: 2. The CDR3 covers 14 residues. Per germline, CDR1 SGHAT and CDR2 FQNNGV.

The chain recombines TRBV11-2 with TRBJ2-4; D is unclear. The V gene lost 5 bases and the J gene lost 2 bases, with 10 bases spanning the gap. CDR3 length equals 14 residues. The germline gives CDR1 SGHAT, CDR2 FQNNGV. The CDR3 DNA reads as TGTGCCAGCAGCATTAGTCAATCCAAAAACATTCAGTACTTC. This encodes CASSISQSKNIQYF. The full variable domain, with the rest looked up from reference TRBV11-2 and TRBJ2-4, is EAGVAQSPRYKIIEKRQSVAFWCNPISGHATLYWYQQILGQGPKLLIQFQNNGVVDDSQLPKDRFSAERLKGVDSTLKIQPAKLEDSAVYLCASSISQSKNIQYFGAGTRLSVL.

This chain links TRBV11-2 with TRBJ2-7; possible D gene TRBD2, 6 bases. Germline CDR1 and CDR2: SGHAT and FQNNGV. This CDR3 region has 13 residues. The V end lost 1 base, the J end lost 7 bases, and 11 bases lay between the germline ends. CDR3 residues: CASSLANGGEQYF. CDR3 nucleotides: TGTGCCAGCAGCTTAGCGAATGGGGGGGAGCAGTACTTC.

Here the CDR3 DNA reads TGTGCCAGTAGTTTCGGGACAGCAGTCCAAGAGACCCAGTACTTC. Translation gives CASSFGTAVQETQYF. The V gene is TRBV19, the J gene TRBJ2-5; TRBD1 agrees at 7 bases. CDR1 and CDR2 (germline): LNHDA, SQIVND (reference sequence). The V and J ends lost 5 bases and 1 base, in that order; junction bases with no gene match: 7. This CDR3 spans 15 amino acids.

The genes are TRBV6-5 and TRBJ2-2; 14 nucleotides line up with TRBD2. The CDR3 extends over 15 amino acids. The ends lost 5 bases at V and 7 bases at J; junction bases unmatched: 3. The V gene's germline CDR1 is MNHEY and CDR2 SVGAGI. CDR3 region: CASSRGLAGVGELFF. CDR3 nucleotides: TGTGCCAGCAGTAGGGGACTAGCGGGAGTCGGGGAGCTGTTTTTT.

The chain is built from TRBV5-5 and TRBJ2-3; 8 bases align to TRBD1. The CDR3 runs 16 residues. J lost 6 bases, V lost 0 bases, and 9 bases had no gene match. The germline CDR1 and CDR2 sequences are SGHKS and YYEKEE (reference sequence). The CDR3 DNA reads TGTGCCAGCAGCTTGGTTTTGGGAACAGGGGGGGATACGCAGTATTTT. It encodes CASSLVLGTGGDTQYF.

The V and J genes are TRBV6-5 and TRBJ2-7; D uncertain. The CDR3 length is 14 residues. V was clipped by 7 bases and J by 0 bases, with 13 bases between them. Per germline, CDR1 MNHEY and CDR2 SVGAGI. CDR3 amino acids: CASNLGGSSYEQYF. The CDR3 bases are TGTGCCAGCAACCTTGGCGGCAGCTCCTACGAGCAGTACTTC.

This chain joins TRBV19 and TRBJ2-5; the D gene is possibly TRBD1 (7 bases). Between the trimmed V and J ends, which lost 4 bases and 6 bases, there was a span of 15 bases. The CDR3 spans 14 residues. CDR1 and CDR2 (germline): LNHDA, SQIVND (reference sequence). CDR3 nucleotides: TGTGCCAGTAGTACGCGCCAGGGGGGTAAGACCCAGTACTTC. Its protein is CASSTRQGGKTQYF.

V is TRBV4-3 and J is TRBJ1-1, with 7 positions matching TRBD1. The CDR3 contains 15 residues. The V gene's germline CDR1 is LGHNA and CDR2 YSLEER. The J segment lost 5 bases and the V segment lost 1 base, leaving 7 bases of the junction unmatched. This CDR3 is CASSQGRGRWTEAFF. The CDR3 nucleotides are TGCGCCAGCAGCCAAGGAAGGGGGCGGTGGACTGAAGCTTTCTTT.